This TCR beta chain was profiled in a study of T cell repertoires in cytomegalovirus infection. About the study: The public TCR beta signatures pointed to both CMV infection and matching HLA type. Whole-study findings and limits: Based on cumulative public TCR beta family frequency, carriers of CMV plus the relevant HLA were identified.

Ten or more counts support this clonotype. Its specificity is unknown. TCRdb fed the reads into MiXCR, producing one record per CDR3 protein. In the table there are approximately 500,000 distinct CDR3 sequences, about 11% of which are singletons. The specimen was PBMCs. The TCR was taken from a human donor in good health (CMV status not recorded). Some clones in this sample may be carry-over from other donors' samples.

CDR3 in DNA: TGTGCCAGCAGCTTAAACTGGGCAGGGGGTCAGCCCCAGCATTTT. It translates to CASSLNWAGGQPQHF. This chain joins TRBV7-2 and TRBJ1-5; the match to TRBD1 covers 7 bases. The CDR3 consists of 15 residues. Trimming removed 2 bases from V and 6 bases from J; junction bases left unmatched: 7. Germline V CDR1 and CDR2: SGHTA, FQGNSA.